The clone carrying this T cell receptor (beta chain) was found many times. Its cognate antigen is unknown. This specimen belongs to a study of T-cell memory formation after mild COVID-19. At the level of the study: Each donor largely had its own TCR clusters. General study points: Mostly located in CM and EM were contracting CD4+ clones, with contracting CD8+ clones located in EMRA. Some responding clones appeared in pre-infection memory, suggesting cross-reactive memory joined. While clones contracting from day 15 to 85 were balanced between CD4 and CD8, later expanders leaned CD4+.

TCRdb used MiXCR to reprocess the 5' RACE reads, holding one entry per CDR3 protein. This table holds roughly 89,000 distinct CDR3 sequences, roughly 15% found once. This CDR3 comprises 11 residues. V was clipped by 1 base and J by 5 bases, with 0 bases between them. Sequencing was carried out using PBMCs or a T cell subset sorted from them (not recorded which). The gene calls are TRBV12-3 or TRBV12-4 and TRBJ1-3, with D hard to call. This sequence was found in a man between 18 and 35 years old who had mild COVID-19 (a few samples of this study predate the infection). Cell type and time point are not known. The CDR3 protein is CASSLGNTIYF. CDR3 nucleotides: TGTGCCAGCAGTTTAGGAAACACCATATATTTT.